This T cell receptor (beta chain) was retrieved from a study of blood T cell repertoires in COVID-19. Enrolled through a virtual design, the participants were between roughly 18 and 100 years of age and came from 24 US areas. The CDR3 consists of 15 residues. Germline V gene data show CDR1 as PRHDT and CDR2 as FYEKMQ (reference sequence). V shed 6 bases and J 4 bases; nucleotides not matched to a gene: 9. The method was immunoSEQ multiplex PCR; TCRdb's version includes in-frame clones alone and lacks a portion of them. The table records 230,000 or so clones, around 82% of them present only once. V usage is TRBV13 and J usage is TRBJ1-1, with 9 bases identical to TRBD1. The sequenced material came from PBMCs or T cells enriched from blood (not recorded which). The TCR originated in a man over 45 who had recovered from COVID-19. CDR3 DNA: TGTGCCAGCAGGAGCCGGGACAGGGCGGTCACTGAAGCTTTCTTT. Translated: CASRSRDRAVTEAFF. Full variable domain (missing parts from reference TRBV13 and TRBJ1-1): AAGVIQSPRHLIKEKRETATLKCYPIPRHDTVYWYQQGPGQDPQFLISFYEKMQSDKGSIPDRFSAQQFSDYHSELNMSSLELGDSALYFCASRSRDRAVTEAFFGQGTRLTVV.